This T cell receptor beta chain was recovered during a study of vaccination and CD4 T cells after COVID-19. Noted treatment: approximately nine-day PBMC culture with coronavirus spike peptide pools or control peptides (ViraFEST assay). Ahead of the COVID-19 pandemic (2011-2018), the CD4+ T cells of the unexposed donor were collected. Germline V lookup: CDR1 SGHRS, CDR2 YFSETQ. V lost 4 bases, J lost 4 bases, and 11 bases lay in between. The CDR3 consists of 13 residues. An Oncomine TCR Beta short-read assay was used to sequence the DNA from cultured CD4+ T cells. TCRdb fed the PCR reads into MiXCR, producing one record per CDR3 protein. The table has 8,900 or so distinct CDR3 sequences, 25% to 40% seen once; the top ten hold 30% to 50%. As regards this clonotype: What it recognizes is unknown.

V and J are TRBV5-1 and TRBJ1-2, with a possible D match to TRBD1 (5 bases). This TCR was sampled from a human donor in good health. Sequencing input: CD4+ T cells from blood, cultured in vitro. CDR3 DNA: TGCGCCAGCAGCGCGGACGGGGGCTATGGCTACACCTTC. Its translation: CASSADGGYGYTF.